This TCR beta chain was sequenced for a study of blood T cells in healthy people across ages (dated by TCRdb to the mid-2010s). Notes on the research overall: In model experiments, template switching captured about one uniquely barcoded TCR beta cDNA molecule for every two T cells. The study measured age-related changes in TCR beta repertoire diversity using deep sequencing normalized with unique cDNA molecular identifiers. The donors were divided into four age groups: young (average about 15 years), middle-aged (under 40), aged (approximately 62) and long-lived (82). To avoid experimental bias, donors of different ages were randomly spread across the sequencing lanes. Two additional independent replicas of 1 million unique cDNA reads from the same blood draw were analyzed for two donors (one aged 18 to 30 and one aged 80 or older). Overall study outcomes, separate from this receptor: The CMV infection status of donors was not known, potentially confounding age-related changes in expanded clonotypes. Estimates of total diversity based on one million sequenced T cells were regarded as lower bounds and as underestimates. Observed TCR beta diversity correlated strongly with the percentage of naive T cells measured by flow cytometry. Compared with the aged group, the long-lived group had more naive CD4+ T cells, fewer expanded clones and increased TCR diversity, suggesting age selection. Observed TCR beta diversity per million T cells fell roughly linearly with age, and a significant reduction was already apparent by age around 39. Because profiling used bulk unsorted PBMCs, naive and antigen-experienced compartments could not be compared conclusively.

The 35 to 40 donors, aged roughly 6 to 100 years, were systemically healthy Caucasian individuals from Russia. Around 10 milliliters of peripheral blood were drawn from each donor into EDTA-treated Vacutainer tubes. PBMCs were isolated by Ficoll-Paque density-gradient centrifugation, with at least 7 million obtained per sample. Trizol reagent was used to extract total RNA from PBMCs, with at least 6 micrograms per sample. Naive CD45RAhigh/CD27high T cell percentages were measured by flow cytometry on a PBMC aliquot from every donor. To note about this clonotype: Its specific antigen is unknown. There are no base qualities to consult, and no much larger clone falls within one base.

The protocol used for the library was 5' RACE. The sample was run on an Illumina HiSeq 2500. A second PCR of about 7 to 12 cycles was run with a J-beta primer mix and a sample-barcoded 5' primer. A template-switch 5' adaptor carrying 12 random nucleotides introduced a unique molecular identifier onto each TCR beta cDNA molecule. At least 2.5 million CDR3-containing paired-end reads were obtained from each sample. All of the RNA was converted into first-strand cDNA using the Mint cDNA synthesis kit, with a TRBC-specific oligonucleotide serving as the primer. Following uracil-DNA glycosylase treatment, a first 18-cycle PCR with universal primers M1SS and BC2_uni_R was performed on all cDNA. For the original study's pipeline: For normalization, 1 million high-quality reads, each with a distinct molecular identifier, were randomly selected from each sample. Instead of being binned into consensus sequences, reads with shared molecular identifiers were discarded. MiTCR, run with a Q25 quality threshold and the strictest error-elimination algorithm, handled CDR3 identification, clonotype clustering and error correction. A nonparametric unseen species model with Euler transformation was used to estimate a lower bound on total TCR beta diversity. In-frame beta chains were kept once TCRdb had trimmed the public reads at Q25 with fastp and called clones with MiXCR. Entries that share a CDR3 protein sequence are merged under the most common genes and DNA. The V and J calls were determined by TCRdb, not by the authors. The sample profile shows over 1,500,000 distinct CDR3 sequences; about 50% of them were found once. The ten largest account for over 2% of the sample.

The sequenced sample consisted of blood. The TCR was taken from a woman aged 40 to 50 in good health.

The DNA reads as follows: TGTGCCAGCATCCAGGGACAGGGGAACCACGAGCAGTACTTC. Its protein product is CASIQGQGNHEQYF. This chain joins TRBV2 to TRBJ2-7; TRBD1 lines up with 10 middle nucleotides. The CDR3 spans 14 residues, from the cysteine through the phenylalanine. CDR3 DNA is the only sequence kept; it has 42 bases, read in frame from the first base. V loses 7 bases at its end and J loses 5 bases; junction bases beyond the gene matches: 8. The germline V gene provides CDR1 SNHLY and CDR2 FYNNEI.